A single sample gave rise to the 14 T cell receptor beta chains below, sequenced in a study of T cell changes during pregnancy in multiple sclerosis. The method was immunoSEQ multiplex PCR; TCRdb's version includes in-frame clones alone and lacks a portion of them. The repertoire has 45,000 to 55,000 clones, over 80% of them found once; the top ten carry around 0.91%. The sequencing here drew on CD4+ T cells from peripheral blood mononuclear cells, taken in the second trimester of pregnancy. The source of these receptors is a female donor in good health, enrolled as a control in a pregnancy study.

In its sample, this clone was seen once. V is TRBV7-9 and J is TRBJ1-1; possible D gene TRBD1, 6 bases. The V and J ends lost 5 bases and 1 base respectively, with 8 bases between them. Germline loops: CDR1 SEHNR, CDR2 FQNEAQ (reference sequence). The CDR3 totals 13 residues. The CDR3 is CASSQQGNTEAFF. The DNA for the CDR3 is TGTGCCAGCAGCCAACAGGGGAACACTGAAGCTTTCTTT.

Judged by abundance, this clone is medium-sized (0.01 to 0.1%). The chain recombines TRBV28 with TRBJ1-5, with 7 bases fitting TRBD1. Germline trimming cut 6 bases from V and 4 bases from J; bases unmatched to any gene: 6. From germline, CDR1 is MDHEN and CDR2 SYDVKM. The CDR3 has 14 residues. The CDR3 coding sequence is TGTGCCAGCAGACCCAGGGGGGATAATCAGCCCCAGCATTTT. Its translation: CASRPRGDNQPQHF.

The rearrangement joins TRBV28 to TRBJ2-3, with 7 bases matching TRBD1. There are 14 residues in the CDR3. The trim removed 2 bases at V and 3 bases at J, leaving 2 bases unmatched. Germline V lookup: CDR1 MDHEN, CDR2 SYDVKM. The CDR3 loop reads CASSLVQGTDTQYF. The CDR3 DNA follows: TGTGCCAGCAGTTTAGTACAGGGGACAGATACGCAGTATTTT.

This rearrangement joins TRBV5-1 to TRBJ2-7; D remains unclear. CDR1 and CDR2 from the germline V gene are SGHRS and YFSETQ. V dropped 3 bases and J dropped 1 base, with 11 bases sitting between them. The CDR3 contains 14 residues. For the CDR3, the DNA is TGCGCCAGCAGCTCATCAGGTGATTCCTACGAGCAGTACTTC. Protein: CASSSSGDSYEQYF.

The chain uses TRBV19 and TRBJ2-3, with 8 bases matching TRBD2. The trim removed 6 bases at V and 1 base at J, leaving 15 bases unmatched. There are 18 residues in the CDR3. CDR1 is LNHDA, CDR2 SQIVND, per germline (reference sequence). This chain's CDR3 is CASSPNRGSGKGTDTQYF. The CDR3 coding sequence is TGTGCCAGTAGCCCTAATAGAGGTAGCGGGAAGGGCACAGATACGCAGTATTTT.

The CDR3 loop reads CASSLVGGFLYGYTF. The DNA for the CDR3 is TGTGCCAGCAGCTTAGTAGGGGGATTCCTCTATGGCTACACCTTC. The chain combines TRBV7-2 with TRBJ1-2, with D possibly being TRBD1 (6 bases). The V and J ends lost 1 base and 4 bases respectively, with 13 bases between them. This CDR3 is built from 15 residues. Germline CDR1 is SGHTA and CDR2 is FQGNSA.

This rearrangement joins TRBV28 to TRBJ1-5; D is unclear. Germline V CDR1 and CDR2: MDHEN, SYDVKM. This CDR3 region has 14 residues. With 3 bases removed from V and 5 bases from J, the gap between germline ends came to 11 bases. The CDR3 nucleotides are TGTGCCAGCAGTTTGGGCAGGCGGGATCAGCCCCAGCATTTT. Translating it yields CASSLGRRDQPQHF.

The rearrangement joins TRBV28 to TRBJ1-1; no firm D call. The CDR3 loop spans 14 amino acids. V lost 6 bases to trimming and J lost 2 bases, with 13 bases between them. Germline V lookup: CDR1 MDHEN, CDR2 SYDVKM. The chain's CDR3 is CASSYRLGNTEAFF. The CDR3, as DNA: TGTGCCAGCAGCTATCGGCTGGGCAACACTGAAGCTTTCTTT.

The genes are TRBV5-1 and TRBJ2-5; 9 bases agree with TRBD2. Germline loops: CDR1 SGHRS, CDR2 YFSETQ. The V segment lost 2 bases and the J segment 5 bases; nucleotides outside the gene matches: 10. This CDR3 has 16 amino acids. The CDR3 DNA reads TGCGCCAGCAGCTTAAATAGCGGGAGAATACGTGAGACCCAGTACTTC. This sequence encodes CASSLNSGRIRETQYF.

This clone was found once. J is TRBJ1-3 and V is TRBV28, with D possibly being TRBD1 (6 bases). Germline CDR1 and CDR2: MDHEN and SYDVKM. Trimming left V 4 bases short and J 7 bases short, with 11 bases between. The CDR3 totals 13 residues. The CDR3 nucleotides are TGTGCCAGCAGTTCCCAGGGGTGGAACACCATATATTTT. It translates to CASSSQGWNTIYF.

The gene calls are TRBV9 and TRBJ1-2; TRBD1 might be the D (5 bases). This CDR3 is built from 14 residues. Between the trimmed V and J ends, which lost 4 bases and 6 bases, there was a span of 16 bases. Germline-derived CDR1 and CDR2 are SGDLS and YYNGEE. The CDR3 sequence is CASSITGERNGYTF. CDR3 bases: TGTGCCAGCAGCATAACAGGTGAAAGAAATGGCTACACCTTC.

The chain couples TRBV4-1 to TRBJ2-7; 11 bases align to TRBD2. The CDR3 spans 15 residues. V gave up 3 bases and J gave up 3 bases; unmatched junction bases: 4. CDR1 MGHRA and CDR2 YSYEKL come from the germline V gene. The chain's CDR3 is CASSHQLAGDYEQYF. Here the CDR3 DNA reads TGCGCCAGCAGCCATCAACTAGCGGGAGACTACGAGCAGTACTTC.

The V gene is TRBV18, the J gene TRBJ2-5; a weak D match, TRBD2 (6 bases). Trimming took off 2 bases at V and 5 bases at J, with 6 bases between the two ends. The CDR3 consists of 12 residues. The germline V gene encodes CDR1 KGHSH and CDR2 LQKENI. The CDR3 nucleotides are TGTGCCAGCTCACCAGGGGGGGAGACCCAGTACTTC. It specifies CASSPGGETQYF.

The genes are TRBV6-5 and TRBJ2-2; TRBD2 aligns across 13 bases. Germline trimming cut 5 bases from V and 6 bases from J; bases unmatched to any gene: 0. The germline gives CDR1 MNHEY, CDR2 SVGAGI. This CDR3 has 14 residues. The DNA of the CDR3 is TGTGCCAGCAGTGGACTAGCGGGAGCCGGGGAGCTGTTTTTT. It specifies CASSGLAGAGELFF.